This paragraph reports one TCR beta chain. The table came from immunoSEQ multiplex PCR; TCRdb's copy has only in-frame clones and leaves some out. The repertoire has 120,000 or so clones, more than 75% of them found once; the top ten carry more than 8%. Germline trimming cut 10 bases from V and 2 bases from J; bases unmatched to any gene: 8. The CDR3 has 13 amino acids. Germline V gene data show CDR1 as MNHEY and CDR2 as SVGAGI. This sample was taken from a study of control samples from healthy donors and cancer patients. This TCR came from a man aged 40-55 years in good health. The rearrangement links TRBV6-5 to TRBJ2-7; 7 bases align to TRBD1. The material sequenced was blood. As DNA, the CDR3 is TGTGCCACCTGGGACAGACTGACCTACGAGCAGTACTTC. It encodes CATWDRLTYEQYF.